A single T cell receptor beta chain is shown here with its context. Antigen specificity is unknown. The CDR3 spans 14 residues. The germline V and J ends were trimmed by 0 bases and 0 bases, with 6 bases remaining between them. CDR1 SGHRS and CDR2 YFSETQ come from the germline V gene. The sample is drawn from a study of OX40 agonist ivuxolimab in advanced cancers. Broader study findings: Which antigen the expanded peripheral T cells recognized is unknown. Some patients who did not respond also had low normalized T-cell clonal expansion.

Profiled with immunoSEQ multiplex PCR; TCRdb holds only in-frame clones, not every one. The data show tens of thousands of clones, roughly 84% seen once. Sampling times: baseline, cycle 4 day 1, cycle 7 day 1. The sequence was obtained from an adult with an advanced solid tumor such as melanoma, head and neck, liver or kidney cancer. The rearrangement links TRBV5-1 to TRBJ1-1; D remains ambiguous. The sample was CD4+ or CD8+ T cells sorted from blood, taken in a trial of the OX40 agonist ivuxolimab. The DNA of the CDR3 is TGCGCCAGCAGCTTGGCTTCCCTGAACACTGAAGCTTTCTTT. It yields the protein CASSLASLNTEAFF.